These 28 T cell receptor beta chains share one sample of origin, sequenced in a study of beta chain features in type 1 diabetes. Study-wide findings and caveats: Type 1 diabetes patients had TCRB CDR3s that were shorter (moderately but significantly so) in all four CD4+ subsets.

Of the isolated RNA, all was reverse transcribed, and so the sequenced material was expressed TCRB transcripts. Clones were sequenced by immunoSEQ multiplex PCR, and TCRdb holds only the in-frame ones, with some missing. The repertoire holds approximately 100,000 clones, with around 30% as singletons. Antigens of these TCRs are unknown. Input material: central memory CD4+ T cells from blood. These receptors came from a woman under 30 with type 1 diabetes.

The chain joins TRBV11-2 to TRBJ2-7; D possibly corresponds to TRBD1 (6 bases). CDR1 is SGHAT and CDR2 is FQNNGV in the germline V gene. The CDR3 spans 14 residues. Deletions cut 5 bases from V and 3 bases from J, with 14 bases between. The CDR3 region has the DNA TGTGCCAGCAGCCGCTCCGGGACATTCTACGAGCAGTACGTC. As protein: CASSRSGTFYEQYV.

The chain couples TRBV6-5 to TRBJ1-1; weak D call: TRBD1 (5 bases). With 0 bases removed from V and 0 bases from J, the gap between germline ends came to 11 bases. There are 16 residues in the CDR3. Germline V gene data show CDR1 as MNHEY and CDR2 as SVGAGI. The CDR3 reads CASSYSGSGMNTEAFF. Here the CDR3 DNA reads TGTGCCAGCAGTTACTCGGGATCAGGGATGAACACTGAAGCTTTCTTT.

This clone occurred a few times. This rearrangement joins TRBV18 to TRBJ2-1; 10 nucleotides line up with TRBD2. CDR3 length: 16 amino acids. CDR1 KGHSH and CDR2 LQKENI come from the germline V gene. The V gene end was trimmed by 6 bases and the J gene end by 10 bases; junction bases not matched to a gene: 15. CDR3 sequence (DNA): TGTGCCAGCTCTCCCCCGGTTCTAGCGGGAGCTGGGGAGCAGTTCTTC. It yields the protein CASSPPVLAGAGEQFF.

The gene calls are TRBV18 and TRBJ1-1; 9 bases are a match to TRBD1. The trim removed 7 bases at V and 4 bases at J, leaving 4 bases unmatched. This CDR3 comprises 13 residues. The germline V gene encodes CDR1 KGHSH and CDR2 LQKENI. In DNA form, the CDR3 reads TGTGCCAGCTGGGGGACAGGGTTCACTGAAGCTTTCTTT. Protein sequence: CASWGTGFTEAFF.

J is TRBJ1-3 and V is TRBV7-2, with D possibly TRBD1 on 5 matching bases. The CDR3 totals 14 residues. CDR1 SGHTA and CDR2 FQGNSA come from the germline V gene. The V and J ends lost 5 bases and 0 bases respectively, with 8 bases between them. Written as DNA, the CDR3 is TGTGCCAGCAGCCTCGACAGCTCTGGAAACACCATATATTTT. Its protein is CASSLDSSGNTIYF.

This clone was seen a handful of times. The chain combines TRBV27 with TRBJ2-6; D is possibly TRBD1 (5 bases). Germline V CDR1 and CDR2: MNHEY, SMNVEV (reference sequence). Trimming took 6 bases from V and 0 from J, leaving 6 bases between them. The CDR3 is 14 amino acids. The CDR3 reads CASSRDSGANVLTF. The CDR3 nucleotides read TGTGCCAGCAGCAGGGACTCTGGGGCCAACGTCCTGACTTTC.

J is TRBJ2-1 and V is TRBV12-5; perhaps TRBD1 as D (6 bases). CDR1 LGHNT and CDR2 FRNRAP come from the germline V gene. This CDR3 contains 14 residues. Trimming took 11 bases from V and 6 from J, leaving 20 bases between them. The CDR3 coding sequence is TGTGCTTCGGCAACAGGGAACAGTGTCAATGAGCAGTTCTTC. This codes for CASATGNSVNEQFF.

V and J are TRBV9 and TRBJ2-1, with TRBD1 matching 7 bases. The CDR3 sequence is 15 residues long. CDR1 is SGDLS and CDR2 is YYNGEE in the germline V gene. Trimming took 2 bases from V and 0 from J; bases not matched to a gene: 2. The CDR3 region has the DNA TGTGCCAGCAGCGTTACAGGGGACTCCTACAATGAGCAGTTCTTC. Protein sequence: CASSVTGDSYNEQFF. Variable domain in full (rest from reference TRBV9 and TRBJ2-1): DSGVTQTPKHLITATGQRVTLRCSPRSGDLSVYWYQQSLDQGLQFLIQYYNGEERAKGNILERFSAQQFPDLHSELNLSSLELGDSALYFCASSVTGDSYNEQFFGPGTRLTVL.

The chain combines TRBV11-2 with TRBJ2-3; 7 bases agree with TRBD2. The V gene end was trimmed by 5 bases and the J gene end by 2 bases; junction bases not matched to a gene: 10. Germline V gene data show CDR1 as SGHAT and CDR2 as FQNNGV. The CDR3 runs to 16 residues. This chain's CDR3 is CASSPHLAEHTDTQYF. The DNA of the CDR3 is TGTGCCAGCAGCCCGCACCTAGCGGAGCACACAGATACGCAGTATTTT. The whole variable domain, remainder taken from reference TRBV11-2 and TRBJ2-3, is EAGVAQSPRYKIIEKRQSVAFWCNPISGHATLYWYQQILGQGPKLLIQFQNNGVVDDSQLPKDRFSAERLKGVDSTLKIQPAKLEDSAVYLCASSPHLAEHTDTQYFGPGTRLTVL.

This chain links TRBV28 with TRBJ2-5; D may be TRBD2 (5 bases). The CDR3 runs 14 residues. Between the trimmed V and J ends, which lost 5 bases and 0 bases, there was a span of 10 bases. Germline CDR1 and CDR2: MDHEN and SYDVKM. The CDR3 here is CASSTAGNQETQYF. CDR3 coding DNA: TGTGCCAGCAGTACCGCCGGGAACCAAGAGACCCAGTACTTC.

This clone was recorded a few times. This rearrangement joins TRBV5-1 to TRBJ2-4; TRBD2 agrees at 9 bases. This CDR3 spans 15 amino acids. The germline gives CDR1 SGHRS, CDR2 YFSETQ. V dropped 2 bases and J dropped 7; count of bases not matched to a gene: 7. CDR3 in DNA: TGCGCCAGCAGCTTAACCACCGGGACTAGCAACATTCAGTACTTC. This translates into CASSLTTGTSNIQYF.

This clone appeared a few times. The chain has TRBV7-9 and TRBJ1-1, with D possibly being TRBD1 (6 bases). V was clipped by 3 bases and J by 4 bases, with 12 bases between them. This CDR3 spans 14 amino acids. CDR1 is SEHNR and CDR2 is FQNEAQ in the germline V gene (reference sequence). CDR3 DNA sequence: TGTGCCAGCAGCTTTACACAGGGCGGCACTGAAGCTTTCTTT. Translated: CASSFTQGGTEAFF.

The rearrangement links TRBV21-1 to TRBJ2-5; no DNA check was done on the table's D call, TRBD1. TRBV21-1 is flagged as a pseudogene. This CDR3 contains 21 residues. The DNA of the CDR3 is TGTGCCAGCAGCAAAGTGAGGGGGCAGAAAGAACCGAAGACCATCCAAGAGACCCAGTACTTC. The encoded protein is CASSKVRGQKEPKTIQETQYF.

This clone showed up just a few times. The rearrangement links TRBV5-8 to TRBJ2-6; a weak D match, TRBD1 (5 bases). CDR3 size: 15 residues. Germline V lookup: CDR1 SGHTS, CDR2 YDEGEE. V shed 6 bases and J shed 2 bases, with 12 bases lying between them. Written as DNA, the CDR3 is TGTGCCAGCATGCGGCGGACACCTGGGGCCAACGTCCTGACTTTC. This encodes CASMRRTPGANVLTF.

There are a few counts of this clone. The V call is TRBV6-1, the J call TRBJ1-1; D possibly corresponds to TRBD1 (5 bases). V dropped 1 base and J dropped 0 bases, with 9 bases sitting between them. The CDR3 totals 15 residues. CDR1 and CDR2 (germline): MNHNS, SASEGT. Here the CDR3 reads CASSEGQQLNTEAFF. As DNA, the CDR3 is TGTGCCAGCAGTGAAGGACAGCAATTGAACACTGAAGCTTTCTTT.

This clone was recorded a few times. J is TRBJ1-1 and V is TRBV2, with D perhaps matching TRBD1 (6 bases). V lost 6 bases to trimming and J lost 1 base, with 15 bases between them. Germline V gives CDR1 SNHLY, CDR2 FYNNEI. The CDR3 is 15 residues long. This CDR3 reads CASSLRDIQNTEAFF. The CDR3 DNA is TGTGCCAGCAGCCTCCGGGACATACAGAACACTGAAGCTTTCTTT.

The CDR3 DNA reads as TGTGCCAGCAGCTCGCTAGCGGGAGTCTACAATGAGCAGTTCTTC. This translates into CASSSLAGVYNEQFF. This chain joins TRBV11-2 and TRBJ2-1; TRBD2 matches at 10 bases. CDR3 length equals 15 residues. V was pared by 4 bases and J by 3 bases, with 3 bases of the junction left unmatched. Germline values: CDR1 SGHAT, CDR2 FQNNGV.

The gene calls are TRBV11-2 and TRBJ1-2, with unresolved D. V was pared by 3 bases and J by 4 bases, with 12 bases between. This CDR3 is built from 14 residues. The germline V gene has CDR1 SGHAT and CDR2 FQNNGV. The CDR3 is CASSLGEGSYGYTF. For the CDR3, the DNA is TGTGCCAGCAGCTTGGGTGAGGGTAGCTATGGCTACACCTTC.

The chain joins TRBV11-2 to TRBJ2-3; 12 bases line up with TRBD2. Trimming at V came to 4 bases and at J to 0 bases, leaving 2 bases not matched to a gene. Germline values: CDR1 SGHAT, CDR2 FQNNGV. CDR3 size: 16 residues. As DNA, the CDR3 is TGTGCCAGCAGCTCAGGGACTAGCGGGAGCACAGATACGCAGTATTTT. Its translation: CASSSGTSGSTDTQYF.

This clone was counted only a few times. The CDR3 DNA reads as TGTGCCAGCAGAGCCCAACTAGTTTCTGAGCAGTTCTTC. Residues: CASRAQLVSEQFF. The chain employs TRBV2 and TRBJ2-1, with a weak D call TRBD2 (5 bases). The CDR3 runs 13 residues. CDR1 SNHLY and CDR2 FYNNEI come from the germline V gene. Trimming cost V 6 bases and J 9 bases, with 15 bases left between them.

The genes are TRBV5-1 and TRBJ2-3, with a possible D match to TRBD2 (5 bases). Germline V lookup: CDR1 SGHRS, CDR2 YFSETQ. The CDR3 runs to 13 residues. The V end was cut by 4 bases, the J end by 4 bases, with 10 bases between. Here the CDR3 reads CASSADWPDTQYF. The CDR3 DNA sequence: TGCGCCAGCAGCGCGGACTGGCCAGATACGCAGTATTTT.

The chain recombines TRBV28 with TRBJ1-5, with 7 bases identical to TRBD1. The germline CDR1 and CDR2 sequences are MDHEN and SYDVKM. The CDR3 is made up of 15 amino acids. The J segment lost 7 bases and the V segment lost 3 bases, leaving 9 bases of the junction unmatched. CDR3 in amino acids: CASSLRQGVRQPQHF. For the CDR3, the DNA is TGTGCCAGCAGTTTGCGACAGGGTGTAAGGCAGCCCCAGCATTTT.

The chain recombines TRBV7-6 with TRBJ2-5; TRBD2 agrees at 14 bases. CDR3 length: 17 amino acids. Germline CDR1 is SGHVS and CDR2 is FNYEAQ. The junction had 9 bases not matched to a gene; V was cut back by 5 bases and J by 4 bases. CDR3 amino acids: CASSLTSGRAPGETQYF. Written as DNA, the CDR3 is TGTGCCAGCAGCCTGACTAGCGGGAGGGCCCCGGGAGAGACCCAGTACTTC.

This clone showed up just a few times. The chain carries TRBV28 and TRBJ2-4, with 8 bases that match TRBD2. Germline CDR1 and CDR2: MDHEN and SYDVKM. The CDR3 length is 16 residues. The trim removed 5 bases at V and 0 bases at J, leaving 6 bases unmatched. Written as DNA, the CDR3 is TGTGCCAGCAGTCGGACGGGGGGGGTAGCCAAAAACATTCAGTACTTC. As protein: CASSRTGGVAKNIQYF.

The V call is TRBV5-1, the J call TRBJ2-1; 11 nucleotides align to TRBD2. Per the germline V gene, CDR1 is SGHRS and CDR2 is YFSETQ. This CDR3 is built from 15 residues. Germline trimming cut 4 bases from V and 8 bases from J; bases unmatched to any gene: 8. The CDR3 sequence: CASSMGLAALDEQFF. The CDR3 coding sequence is TGCGCCAGCAGCATGGGACTAGCGGCTTTGGATGAGCAGTTCTTC.

This clone was detected only a few times. Distinct nucleotide sequences in the sample also encode this CDR3. This rearrangement joins TRBV9 to TRBJ2-3, with 11 positions matching TRBD2. Unmatched junction bases numbered 3, after V lost 1 base and J lost 5 bases. The CDR3 covers 15 residues. CDR1 and CDR2 from the germline V gene are SGDLS and YYNGEE. The CDR3 region has the DNA TGTGCCAGCAGCGTACTAGCGGGAGGAGTAGATACGCAGTATTTT. As protein: CASSVLAGGVDTQYF.

The rearrangement links TRBV30 to TRBJ1-4; the D gene is possibly TRBD1 (5 bases). Trimming left V 0 bases short and J 5 bases short, with 13 bases between. Germline V gene data show CDR1 as GTSNPN and CDR2 as SVGIG (reference sequence). The CDR3 runs to 15 residues. The CDR3 region has the DNA TGTGCCTGGAGTGTACCGCAAGGGGCAAATGAAAAACTGTTTTTT. Its translation is CAWSVPQGANEKLFF.

Note on this clone: Other DNA sequences in the sample encode the same CDR3. The gene calls are TRBV18 and TRBJ2-5; D not certain. This CDR3 spans 12 amino acids. Germline lookup yields CDR1 KGHSH and CDR2 LQKENI. The V gene lost 6 bases and the J gene lost 1 base, with 6 bases spanning the gap. Written as DNA, the CDR3 is TGTGCCAGCTCCCTTTTCCAAGAGACCCAGTACTTC. It translates to CASSLFQETQYF.